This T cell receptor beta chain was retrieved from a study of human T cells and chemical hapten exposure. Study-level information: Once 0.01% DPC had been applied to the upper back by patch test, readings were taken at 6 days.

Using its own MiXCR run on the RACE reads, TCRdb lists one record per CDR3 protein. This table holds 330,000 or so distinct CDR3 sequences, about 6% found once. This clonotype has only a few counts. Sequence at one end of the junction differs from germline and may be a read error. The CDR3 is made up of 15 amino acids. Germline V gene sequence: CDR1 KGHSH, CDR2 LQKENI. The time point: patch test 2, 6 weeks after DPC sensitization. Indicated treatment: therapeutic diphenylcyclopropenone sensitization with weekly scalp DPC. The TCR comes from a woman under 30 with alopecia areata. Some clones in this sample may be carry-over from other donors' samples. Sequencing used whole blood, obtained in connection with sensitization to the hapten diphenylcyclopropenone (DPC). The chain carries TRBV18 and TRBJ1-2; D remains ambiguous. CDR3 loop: CASSPPAQPRYGYTF. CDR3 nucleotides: TGTGCCAGCTCTCCACCCGCCCAACCCCGCTATGGCTACACCTTC.